These 7 T cell receptor beta chains came from one sample sequenced in a study of T cell repertoires in cytomegalovirus infection. TCRdb fed the reads into MiXCR, producing one record per CDR3 protein. This table has some 400,000 distinct CDR3 sequences, around 18% appearing once. Sequenced: PBMCs. These receptors came from a human donor in good health (CMV status not recorded). Some clones in this sample may be carry-over from other donors' samples.

J is TRBJ2-5 and V is TRBV5-1; D is possibly TRBD1 (6 bases). The CDR3 is 15 residues long. CDR1 and CDR2 from the germline V gene are SGHRS and YFSETQ. V shed 1 base and J shed 2 bases, with 12 bases lying between them. The CDR3 spells CASSLTGTRQETQYF. In DNA form, the CDR3 reads TGCGCCAGCAGCTTGACAGGGACACGTCAAGAGACCCAGTACTTC.

The V gene is TRBV15, the J gene TRBJ2-5; 9 bases fit TRBD2. Germline V gives CDR1 LNHNV, CDR2 YYDKDF (reference sequence). CDR3 length: 14 amino acids. V trimming: 1 base; J trimming: 5 bases; junction bases outside the gene matches: 2. The CDR3 nucleotides are TGTGCCACCAGCAGAGGGACTAGCGATGAGACCCAGTACTTC. Amino acid sequence: CATSRGTSDETQYF.

Remarks on this clonotype: With a much larger clone just one base away, this may be a read error. This rearrangement joins TRBV7-2 to TRBJ1-2, with D hard to call. The CDR3 loop spans 13 amino acids. Per germline, CDR1 SGHTA and CDR2 FQGNSA. The CDR3 DNA follows: TGTGCCATCAGCTTATACAGTAACTATGGCTACACCTTC. The encoded protein is CAISLYSNYGYTF.

V is TRBV10-3 and J is TRBJ2-7, with a possible D match to TRBD1 (6 bases). CDR1 is ENHRY, CDR2 SYGVKD, per germline. The CDR3 has 17 residues. V dropped 4 bases and J dropped 0 bases, with 19 bases sitting between them. In DNA, the CDR3 is TGTGCCATCAGTGGCTACCCGAGGGGGAGAAGCTCCTACGAGCAGTACTTC. Encoded protein: CAISGYPRGRSSYEQYF.

This clonotype was found many times. The genes are TRBV6-1 and TRBJ1-5; D ambiguous. There are 14 residues in the CDR3. V was shortened by 6 bases and J by 5 bases, with 14 bases between the two germline ends. Per the germline V gene, CDR1 is MNHNS and CDR2 is SASEGT. The CDR3 DNA reads as TGTGCCAGCAGCCTAGAAGGGTGGGATCAGCCCCAGCATTTT. Protein product: CASSLEGWDQPQHF.

Written as DNA, the CDR3 is TGCAGTGTTTCCAGACAGGATTCACCCCTCCACTTT. Protein product: CSVSRQDSPLHF. The gene calls are TRBV20-1 and TRBJ1-6; a possible D gene is TRBD1 (6 bases). With 7 bases removed from V and 8 bases from J, the gap between germline ends came to 12 bases. Germline V gene data show CDR1 as DFQATT and CDR2 as SNEGSKA (reference sequence). CDR3 length equals 12 residues.

Many counts were recorded for this clonotype. This chain links TRBV7-2 with TRBJ1-2, with D hard to call. Trimming stripped 5 bases from V and 8 bases from J, with 12 bases between. Germline CDR1 is SGHTA and CDR2 is FQGNSA. This CDR3 contains 12 residues. In nucleotides, the CDR3 is TGTGCCAGCAGCCTAGGGTTTGACGGCTACACCTTC. This gives the protein CASSLGFDGYTF.